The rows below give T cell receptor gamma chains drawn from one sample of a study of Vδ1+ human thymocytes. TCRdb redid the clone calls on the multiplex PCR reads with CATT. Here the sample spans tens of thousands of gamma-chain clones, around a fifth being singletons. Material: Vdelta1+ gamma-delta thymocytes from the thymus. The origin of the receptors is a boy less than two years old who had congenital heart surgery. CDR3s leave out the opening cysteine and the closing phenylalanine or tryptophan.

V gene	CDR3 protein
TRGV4	ATWDTPPPRKKL
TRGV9	ALWDDDYYKKL
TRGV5	ATWDRRPGGYKKL
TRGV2	ATWDRWGPLTGSDWIKT
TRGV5	ATWDTPGML
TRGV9	ASPIRGYYKKL
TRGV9	ALWDPQAGYKKL
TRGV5	ATWSRLSYYKKL
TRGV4	ATWDDSEYYKKL
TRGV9	ALWEVMSQKL
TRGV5	ATWDSIKKL
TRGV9	ALWEALVHYKKL
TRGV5	ATWDRLGYYKKL
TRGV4	ATWSGWFKI
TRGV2	ATWDGRYSSDWIKT
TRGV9	ALWAPGWKL
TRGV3	ATWDTSNYYKKL
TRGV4	ATWIEAYYKKL
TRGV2	ATWDQARYKKL
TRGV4	ATWDRSCCKKL
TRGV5	ATFLPGRFKI
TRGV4	ATWDGPEYKKL
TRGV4	ATWESCGLEL
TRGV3	ATWDRPLKNYYKKL
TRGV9	ALWEVPRKL
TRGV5	ATWDGGCVQKL
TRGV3	ATWDAAIKKL
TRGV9	ALWEVHGTGWFKL
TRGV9	ALREAQELGKKIKV
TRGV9	ALWEVQGGSDWIKT
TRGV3	ATWDTRLRNKKL
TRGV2	ATWDGRYKKL
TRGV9	ALWSLYYKKL
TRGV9	ALWEGSNYYKKL
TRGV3	ATWDRRVMGYKKL
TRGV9	ALWEVNQELGKKIKV
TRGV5	ATWDIDYYKKL
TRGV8	ATWDSAGATGWFKI
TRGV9	ALWEADEKL